This T cell receptor beta chain originates from a study of shared clonotypes between healthy human individuals. Overall study results and limits: The study generally estimated greater richness for naive than memory subsets.

Unmatched junction bases numbered 3, after V lost 4 bases and J lost 0 bases. The CDR3 extends over 14 amino acids. Germline assignment: CDR1 SGDLS and CDR2 YYNGEE. This clone appeared once. What it binds is unknown. Using immunoSEQ multiplex PCR, the repertoire was profiled, and TCRdb retains in-frame clones only, with some absent. The top ten hold about 1.5% of the sample, which has over a million clones, more than 60% seen once. The V gene is TRBV9, the J gene TRBJ1-1; TRBD1 agrees at 7 bases. Sequencing was carried out using memory CD4+ T cells sorted from blood. Subset of the sample: CD45RA-negative fraction. The receptor comes from a man between 18 and 35 years old in good health. In nucleotides, the CDR3 is TGTGCCAGCAGCATCGGGACAGTGAACACTGAAGCTTTCTTT. Protein product: CASSIGTVNTEAFF.